These T cell receptor beta chains were read from a single sample in a study of T cell changes during pregnancy in multiple sclerosis. Assay: immunoSEQ multiplex PCR; the TCRdb copy retains only in-frame clones and omits some. The sample has fewer than 50,000 clones, about 94% seen once. Sequences were derived from CD8+ T cells from peripheral blood mononuclear cells, sampled in the first trimester of pregnancy. The receptors shown here come from a female donor with multiple sclerosis, enrolled in a pregnancy study. Both conserved end residues are part of each CDR3. The listing skips clone size in some rows; elsewhere it reads once, few, many or a size class.

CDR3 protein: CASSQGAGLANYGYTF
clone size: NA
V gene: TRBV7-9
J gene: TRBJ1-2

CDR3 protein: CSVAVNTEAFF
clone size: NA
V gene: TRBV29-1
J gene: TRBJ1-1

CDR3 protein: CASSLSPSGFYEQYF
clone size: NA
V gene: TRBV7-3
J gene: TRBJ2-7

CDR3 protein: CATNDMPGQGSYGYTF
clone size: NA
V gene: TRBV28
J gene: TRBJ1-2

CDR3 protein: CASCTGGTDTQYF
clone size: NA
V gene: TRBV9
J gene: TRBJ2-3

CDR3 protein: CASSLTGPNTEAFF
clone size: NA
V gene: TRBV5-1
J gene: TRBJ1-1

CDR3 protein: CASSAPGGSSYNEQFF
clone size: once
V gene: TRBV9
J gene: TRBJ2-1

CDR3 protein: CASSPQGVNEKLFF
clone size: NA
V gene: TRBV27
J gene: TRBJ1-4

CDR3 protein: CASSLSGGNEQFF
clone size: NA
V gene: TRBV28
J gene: TRBJ2-1

CDR3 protein: CASSPGTGNQPQHF
clone size: NA
V gene: TRBV7-8
J gene: TRBJ1-5

CDR3 protein: CASSATGTSNEKLFF
clone size: NA
V gene: TRBV9
J gene: TRBJ1-4

CDR3 protein: CASDPGQGISGANVLTF
clone size: NA
V gene: TRBV4-1
J gene: TRBJ2-6

CDR3 protein: CASSEGKGTLGDTQYF
clone size: NA
V gene: TRBV2
J gene: TRBJ2-3

CDR3 protein: CASSGGQYSNQPQHF
clone size: NA
V gene: TRBV2
J gene: TRBJ1-5

CDR3 protein: CASSDSGGSYNEQFF
clone size: NA
V gene: TRBV2
J gene: TRBJ2-1

CDR3 protein: CASSETGVRTNNEQFF
clone size: NA
V gene: TRBV6-1
J gene: TRBJ2-1

CDR3 protein: CASSYRGLKTNEKLFF
clone size: NA
V gene: TRBV6-5
J gene: TRBJ1-4

CDR3 protein: CATSRVDSGSGETQYF
clone size: NA
V gene: TRBV15
J gene: TRBJ2-5

CDR3 protein: CASSPLSGGDTQYF
clone size: NA
V gene: TRBV27
J gene: TRBJ2-3

CDR3 protein: CASSVGSRNEQFF
clone size: NA
V gene: TRBV9
J gene: TRBJ2-1

CDR3 protein: CASSLAWQLSDTQYF
clone size: NA
V gene: TRBV7-6
J gene: TRBJ2-3

CDR3 protein: CASSPSNSPLHF
clone size: NA
V gene: TRBV9
J gene: TRBJ1-6

CDR3 protein: CASSRPGTLNEQFF
clone size: NA
V gene: TRBV14
J gene: TRBJ2-1

CDR3 protein: CASSPDPTVFF
clone size: NA
V gene: TRBV2
J gene: TRBJ1-1

CDR3 protein: CASKVQQGVGGEQYF
clone size: NA
V gene: TRBV7-8
J gene: TRBJ2-7

CDR3 protein: CSARDNEQYF
clone size: once
V gene: TRBV20-1
J gene: TRBJ2-7

CDR3 protein: CASSEWGLGRAGGEQYF
clone size: NA
V gene: TRBV6-1
J gene: TRBJ2-7

CDR3 protein: CASSSGGGPNQPQHF
clone size: NA
V gene: TRBV6-5
J gene: TRBJ1-5

CDR3 protein: CASSPSGNTGELFF
clone size: NA
V gene: TRBV9
J gene: TRBJ2-2

CDR3 protein: CASSRTSGRGEQFF
clone size: NA
V gene: TRBV7-9
J gene: TRBJ2-1

CDR3 protein: CASSQGGNLGTEAFF
clone size: NA
V gene: TRBV4-3
J gene: TRBJ1-1

CDR3 protein: CASSLLTGSYEQYF
clone size: NA
V gene: TRBV5-1
J gene: TRBJ2-7

CDR3 protein: CASSQRLAAYNEQFF
clone size: NA
V gene: TRBV4-2
J gene: TRBJ2-1

CDR3 protein: CASTSSGNLARTDTQYF
clone size: NA
V gene: TRBV9
J gene: TRBJ2-3

CDR3 protein: CATLAGGPSSNEQFF
clone size: NA
V gene: TRBV2
J gene: TRBJ2-1

CDR3 protein: CATTKHTGVGGDTQYF
clone size: NA
V gene: TRBV15
J gene: TRBJ2-3

CDR3 protein: CASSIWGVKYNEQFF
clone size: NA
V gene: TRBV19
J gene: TRBJ2-1

CDR3 protein: CASSQEPPAESYNEQFF
clone size: NA
V gene: TRBV14
J gene: TRBJ2-1

CDR3 protein: CASSLPPGQVTTGELFF
clone size: NA
V gene: TRBV7-9
J gene: TRBJ2-2

CDR3 protein: CASSRGGFNYGYTF
clone size: NA
V gene: TRBV9
J gene: TRBJ1-2